This T cell receptor (beta chain) was found in a study of molecular identifiers for immune sequencing clone quantification. Bulk libraries came from a prior protocol with listed TCR primers. Via MiXCR, TCRdb re-called the PCR reads, giving one row per CDR3 protein. The sample lists around 86,000 distinct CDR3 sequences, roughly 19% occurring once. Findings and limits, study-wide: Effector cells had over 99% of their molecules in clones above 20 RNA copies, while naive cells had under 1%. More than 850,000 naive cells reportedly did not prevent detection of spiked Jurkat TCR RNA from one cell.

The germline V gene encodes CDR1 SGHDT and CDR2 YYEEEE. The CDR3 is 16 amino acids. Sorting defined naive CD8 T cells as CD8+CD4-CCR7+CD45RA+. About this clonotype itself: No antigen is known for it. A much larger clone sits a single nucleotide away, making a read error possible.

The sample taken for sequencing was naive CD8+ T cells from blood, with Jurkat cell RNA spiked in. Subset of the sample: FACS-sorted CD8+CD4-CCR7+CD45RA+ naive T cells. This TCR came from a human donor in good health. Some libraries in this study had Jurkat cell RNA spiked in. This chain links TRBV5-6 with TRBJ2-3, with unresolved D. The CDR3 DNA follows: TGTGCCAGCAGCACCCGGTTTGGTGATTTCACAGATACGCGGTATTTT. This sequence encodes CASSTRFGDFTDTRYF.